The clone carrying this T cell receptor beta chain was seen a few times. The antigen is unknown. Method: immunoSEQ multiplex PCR; TCRdb's copy keeps in-frame clones and lacks some. The sample shows 120,000 or so clones, around 92% of them seen only once. The data were taken from a study of T cell responses to AZD1222 COVID-19 vaccine. Turning to the study itself: Second-dose intervals near 4 or 12 weeks were combined.

CDR1 is SGHTA, CDR2 FQGNSA, per germline. The CDR3 is 14 amino acids. V dropped 6 bases and J dropped 3; count of bases not matched to a gene: 5. Study-level results: Researchers report vaccine-associated CD4 TCRs spanning spike, with dominance at 160-218 and 743-854. Recipients of two AZD1222 doses showed rising Spike-specific TCR breadth and depth.

The genes are TRBV7-2 and TRBJ2-7; TRBD1 matches at 10 bases. This clonotype was sampled from an adult in good health. The sample here was peripheral blood, taken on day 0 of AZD1222 vaccination. The CDR3 loop reads CASRLRDRGYEQYF. CDR3 nucleotides: TGTGCCAGCAGACTCCGGGACAGGGGCTACGAGCAGTACTTC.